The TCR beta chain under discussion was sequenced for a study of Ad26.COV2.S vaccination and SARS-CoV-2 variants (dated by TCRdb to about 2021). Background for the entire study: TCRbeta repertoire sequencing was used to assess the specificity and breadth of SARS-CoV-2-reactive T cell receptors after Ad26.COV2.S vaccination. The TCR-sequenced set comprised approximately 30 samples: around 20 Ad26.COV2.S vaccine recipients, 5 placebo recipients and 8 SARS-CoV-2 convalescent individuals. Results and caveats for the whole study, not just this receptor: The authors noted that total T cell responses may have been underestimated by the TCR breadth and depth analyses. After vaccination, spike-specific CD8+ and CD4+ T cell responses were reported to show substantial breadth. Higher spike-specific TCR breadth was observed in Ad26.COV2.S recipients than in placebo recipients (P = 0.0014). Non-spike TCR breadth was comparable between vaccine and placebo recipients, consistent with the vaccine containing only spike.

Only one count was recorded for this clone. Its cognate antigen has yet to be identified. No per-base quality is available; no much larger clone lies one base away. The time point label here, explained by the study, means: individuals recovered from natural SARS-CoV-2 infection. The immunoSEQ Assay was used to sequence TCRbeta CDR3 regions. After extraction, genomic DNA underwent amplification by bias-controlled multiplex PCR, followed by high-throughput sequencing. In the source study's methods: To quantify the absolute abundance of each unique TCRbeta CDR3 region, sequences were collapsed and filtered. T cell fraction was estimated by normalizing TCRbeta template counts to usable DNA, which was measured by amplifying reference genes present in all nucleated cells. Repertoire TCRs were annotated as SARS-CoV-2-specific by exact matching of V gene, CDR3 amino acid sequence and J gene to a known reactive TCR set. The reference SARS-CoV-2 TCR set was derived from MIRA and filtered for enrichment in COVID-19-positive ImmuneCODE repertoires, a step that removed public or cross-reactive TCRs. Using the MIRA antigens, annotated TCRs were further analysed by specific ORF or by position within an ORF. Breadth was defined as the number of annotated unique rearrangements divided by the total number of unique productive rearrangements, and depth was defined as the summed frequency of the annotated unique rearrangements. Two-sided Wilcoxon rank-sum tests were applied when comparing TCR breadth between groups. TCRdb retrieved this table from immuneACCESS and kept in-frame rearrangements only. Not all clones are present; in checked studies, unresolved V genes account for under half, and no reason is known for the remainder. Clone size and the V and J calls come from that table; the DNA yielded D and trimming. Counted in this sample were 300,000 to 450,000 clones; roughly nine tenths of them appeared once. Together, the top ten hold under 5% of the sample.

This clonotype originated in a human donor who had recovered from COVID-19. The specimen was peripheral blood, collected after recovery from COVID-19.

The CDR3 reads as follows: CASSTRTGAPGYTF. The DNA sequence is TGTGCCAGCAGCACCCGGACAGGGGCCCCTGGCTACACCTTC. The rearrangement joined TRBV9 to TRBJ1-2; 9 central nucleotides agree with TRBD1. V is pruned by 4 bases and J by 7 bases, leaving 8 bases of the junction without a gene match. The cysteine opens and the phenylalanine closes a CDR3 of 14 amino acids. CDR3 DNA only is kept here, 42 bases in frame from base 1. Based on the germline V gene, the CDR1 and CDR2 sequences are SGDLS and YYNGEE.